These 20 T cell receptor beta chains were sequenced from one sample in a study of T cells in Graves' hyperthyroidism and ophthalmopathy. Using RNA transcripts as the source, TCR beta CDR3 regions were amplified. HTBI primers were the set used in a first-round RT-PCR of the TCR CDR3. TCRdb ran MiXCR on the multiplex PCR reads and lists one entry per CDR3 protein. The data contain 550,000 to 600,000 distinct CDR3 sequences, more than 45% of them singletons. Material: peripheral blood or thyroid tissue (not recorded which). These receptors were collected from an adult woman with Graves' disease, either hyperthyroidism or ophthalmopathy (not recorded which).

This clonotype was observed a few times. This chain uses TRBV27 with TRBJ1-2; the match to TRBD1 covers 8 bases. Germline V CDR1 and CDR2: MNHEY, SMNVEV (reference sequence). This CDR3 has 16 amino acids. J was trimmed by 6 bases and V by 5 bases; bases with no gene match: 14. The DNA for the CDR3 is TGTGCCAGCAGTAAGGCCAGGGGGCAATTGGTAGATGGCTACACCTTC. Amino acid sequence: CASSKARGQLVDGYTF.

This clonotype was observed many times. CDR3: CASSSGQRTEAFF. CDR3 sequence (DNA): TGTGCCAGCAGCTCGGGACAGCGCACTGAAGCTTTCTTT. This sequence joins TRBV5-5 and TRBJ1-1, with 7 bases aligning to TRBD1. The ends lost 3 bases at V and 4 bases at J; junction bases unmatched: 3. The CDR3 length is 13 residues. Germline CDR1 is SGHKS and CDR2 is YYEKEE (reference sequence).

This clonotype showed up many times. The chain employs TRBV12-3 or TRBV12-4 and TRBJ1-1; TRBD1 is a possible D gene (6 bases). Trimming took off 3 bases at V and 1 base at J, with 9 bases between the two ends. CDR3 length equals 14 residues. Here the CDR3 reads CASSFTGTNTEAFF. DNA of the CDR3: TGTGCCAGCAGTTTCACAGGGACGAACACTGAAGCTTTCTTT.

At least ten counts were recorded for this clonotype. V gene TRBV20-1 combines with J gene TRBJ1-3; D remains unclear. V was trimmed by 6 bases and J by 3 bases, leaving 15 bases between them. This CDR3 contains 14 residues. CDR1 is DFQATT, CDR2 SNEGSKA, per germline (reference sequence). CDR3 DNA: TGCAGTGCGCGTCACCTGGGTATTGGAAACACCATATATTTT. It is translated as CSARHLGIGNTIYF.

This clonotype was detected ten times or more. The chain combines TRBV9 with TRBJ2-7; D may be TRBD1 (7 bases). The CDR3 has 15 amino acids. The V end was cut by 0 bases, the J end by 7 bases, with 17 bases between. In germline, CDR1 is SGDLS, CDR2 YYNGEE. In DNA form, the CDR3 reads TGTGCCAGCAGCGTAGGGGCGGAGGGGGCCTGGGAGCAGTACTTC. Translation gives CASSVGAEGAWEQYF.

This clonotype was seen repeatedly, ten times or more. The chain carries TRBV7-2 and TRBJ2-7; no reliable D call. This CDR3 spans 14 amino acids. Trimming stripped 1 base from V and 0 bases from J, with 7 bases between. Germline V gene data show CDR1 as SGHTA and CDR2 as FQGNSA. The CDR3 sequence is CASSLGGPSYEQYF. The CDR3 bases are TGTGCCAGCAGCTTAGGTGGTCCCTCCTACGAGCAGTACTTC.

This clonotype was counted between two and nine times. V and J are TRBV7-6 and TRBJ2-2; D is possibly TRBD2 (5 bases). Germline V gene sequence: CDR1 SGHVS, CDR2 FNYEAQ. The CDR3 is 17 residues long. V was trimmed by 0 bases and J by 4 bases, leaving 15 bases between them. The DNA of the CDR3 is TGTGCCAGCAGCTTAGCGCGGTGGGAGCTGTTCACCGGGGAGCTGTTTTTT. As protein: CASSLARWELFTGELFF.

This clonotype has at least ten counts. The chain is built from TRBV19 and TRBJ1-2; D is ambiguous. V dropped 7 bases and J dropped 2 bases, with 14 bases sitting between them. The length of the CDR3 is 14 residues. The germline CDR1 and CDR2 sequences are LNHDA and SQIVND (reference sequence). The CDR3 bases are TGTGCCAGTACCGGTAGGAATCGGAACTATGGCTACACCTTC. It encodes CASTGRNRNYGYTF.

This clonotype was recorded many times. The CDR3 DNA is TGCAGTGCTAGGAACAGGGGGCGCGGCACTGAAGCTTTCTTT. It encodes CSARNRGRGTEAFF. This chain joins TRBV20-1 and TRBJ1-1, with 9 bases that match TRBD1. Germline V CDR1 and CDR2: DFQATT, SNEGSKA (reference sequence). V shed 3 bases, J shed 4 bases, and the junction held 6 bases outside the gene matches. The CDR3 extends over 14 amino acids.

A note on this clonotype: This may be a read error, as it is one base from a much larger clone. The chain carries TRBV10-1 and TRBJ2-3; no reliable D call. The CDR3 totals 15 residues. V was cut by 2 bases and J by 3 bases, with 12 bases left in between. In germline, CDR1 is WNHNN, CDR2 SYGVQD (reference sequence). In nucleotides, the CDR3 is TGCGCCAGCAGTGAGCCTGTAGAGACTACAGATACGCAGTATTTT. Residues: CASSEPVETTDTQYF.

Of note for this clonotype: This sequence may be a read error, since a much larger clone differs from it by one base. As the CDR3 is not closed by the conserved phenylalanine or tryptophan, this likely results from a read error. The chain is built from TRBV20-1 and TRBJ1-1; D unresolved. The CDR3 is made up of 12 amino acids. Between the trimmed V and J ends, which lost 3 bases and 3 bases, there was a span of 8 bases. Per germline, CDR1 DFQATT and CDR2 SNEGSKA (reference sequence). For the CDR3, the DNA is TGCAGTGCTAGTTCGGGGTACACTGAAGCTTTCCTT. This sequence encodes CSASSGYTEAFL.

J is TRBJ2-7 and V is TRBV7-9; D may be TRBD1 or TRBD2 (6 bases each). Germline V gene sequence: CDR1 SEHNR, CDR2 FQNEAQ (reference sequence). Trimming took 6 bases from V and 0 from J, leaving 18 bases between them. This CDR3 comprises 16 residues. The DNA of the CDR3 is TGTGCCAGCAGTGAAGGCGGGACATTTAGCTCCTACGAGCAGTACTTC. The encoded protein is CASSEGGTFSSYEQYF.

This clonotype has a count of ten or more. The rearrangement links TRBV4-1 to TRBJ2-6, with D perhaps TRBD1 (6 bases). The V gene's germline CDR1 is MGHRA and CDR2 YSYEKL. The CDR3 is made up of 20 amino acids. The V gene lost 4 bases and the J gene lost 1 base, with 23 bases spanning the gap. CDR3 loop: CASSPLFLSGTRSGANVLTF. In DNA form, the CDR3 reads TGCGCCAGCAGCCCCTTATTCTTGTCCGGGACAAGGTCTGGGGCCAACGTCCTGACTTTC.

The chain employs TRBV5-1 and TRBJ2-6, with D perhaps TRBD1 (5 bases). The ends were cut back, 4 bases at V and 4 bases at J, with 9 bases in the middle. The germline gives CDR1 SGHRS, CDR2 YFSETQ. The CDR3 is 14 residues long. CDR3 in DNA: TGCGCCAGCAGCATCGCAGGGGGGGCCAACGTCCTGACTTTC. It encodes CASSIAGGANVLTF.

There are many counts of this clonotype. The CDR3 sequence: CASTTQDGRMETQYF. The CDR3 DNA follows: TGTGCCAGCACCACCCAGGACGGGAGGATGGAGACCCAGTACTTC. V is TRBV11-1 and J is TRBJ2-5, with 7 bases identical to TRBD2. V gave up 7 bases and J gave up 5 bases; unmatched junction bases: 13. Looked up from germline, CDR1 is SGHAT and CDR2 is FQDESV (reference sequence). The CDR3 contains 15 residues.

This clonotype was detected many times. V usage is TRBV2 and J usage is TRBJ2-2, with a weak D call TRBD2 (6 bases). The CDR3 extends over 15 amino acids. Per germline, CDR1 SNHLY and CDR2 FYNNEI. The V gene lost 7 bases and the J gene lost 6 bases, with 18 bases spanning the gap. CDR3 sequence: CASTRLGDSPGELFF. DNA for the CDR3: TGTGCCAGCACCCGACTAGGCGATTCCCCCGGGGAGCTGTTTTTT.

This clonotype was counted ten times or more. DNA of the CDR3: TGCGCCAGCAGCGAGGGACCTCTCTACGAGCAGTACTTC. Its protein product is CASSEGPLYEQYF. The chain has TRBV5-1 and TRBJ2-7; possibly TRBD1 or TRBD2 for D (5 bases each). With 4 bases removed from V and 3 bases from J, the gap between germline ends came to 11 bases. Per the germline V gene, CDR1 is SGHRS and CDR2 is YFSETQ. The CDR3 consists of 13 residues.

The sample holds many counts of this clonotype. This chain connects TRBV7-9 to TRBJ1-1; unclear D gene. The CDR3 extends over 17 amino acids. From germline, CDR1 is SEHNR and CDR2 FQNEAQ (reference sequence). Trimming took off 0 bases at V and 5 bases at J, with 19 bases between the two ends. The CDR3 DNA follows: TGTGCCAGCAGCTTAGCTAGTGTGTTCAGAGCGGGTACTGAAGCTTTCTTT. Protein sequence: CASSLASVFRAGTEAFF.

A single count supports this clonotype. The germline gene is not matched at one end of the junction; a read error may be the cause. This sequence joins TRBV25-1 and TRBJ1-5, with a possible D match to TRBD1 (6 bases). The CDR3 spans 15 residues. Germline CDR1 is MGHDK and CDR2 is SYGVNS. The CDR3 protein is CACSAWRGTGQPQHF. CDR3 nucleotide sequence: TGTGCCTGCAGTGCCTGGAGGGGGACGGGCCAGCCCCAGCATTTT.

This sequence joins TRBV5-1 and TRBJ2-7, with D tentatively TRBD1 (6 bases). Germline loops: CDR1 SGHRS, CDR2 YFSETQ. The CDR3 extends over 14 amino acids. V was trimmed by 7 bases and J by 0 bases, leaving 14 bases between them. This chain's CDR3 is CASRSRTASYEQYF. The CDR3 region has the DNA TGCGCCAGCCGCTCCCGGACAGCCTCCTACGAGCAGTACTTC.